The entry below gives a single T cell receptor (beta chain) sequence along with its context. Per the authors' pipeline: Estimation of nucleated cell counts relied on the amplification of reference gene primers. The repertoire was sequenced with immunoSEQ multiplex PCR; TCRdb's copy has only in-frame clones and lacks some. That table supplies the V and J calls and clone size; D and trimming were determined from the DNA. Altogether 130,000 to 150,000 clones are present, about four fifths being singletons, with the ten largest covering around 8.4%. The data were obtained in a study of blood T cell repertoires in COVID-19. V was trimmed by 4 bases and J by 3 bases, leaving 16 bases between them. There are 16 residues in the CDR3. Germline V gene sequence: CDR1 SEHNR, CDR2 FQNEAQ (reference sequence).

This receptor was taken from a human donor in a cohort sampled during active COVID-19. Material: peripheral blood. This sequence joins TRBV7-9 and TRBJ2-1, with D possibly TRBD2 on 5 matching bases. CDR3 sequence (DNA): TGTGCCAGCAGCTCTCTCGGAGGCCCGGGCTACAATGAGCAGTTCTTC. Residues: CASSSLGGPGYNEQFF.